This paragraph reports one T cell receptor beta chain. Its antigen is as yet unknown. Treatment denoted: roughly ten-day PBMC culture with coronavirus spike peptide pools or control peptides (ViraFEST assay). This sample was included in a study of vaccination and CD4 T cells after COVID-19. Sequenced with the Oncomine TCR Beta short-read assay was DNA taken from cultured CD4+ T cells. One entry per CDR3 protein results from TCRdb running MiXCR on the PCR reads. The table records about 14,000 distinct CDR3 sequences, roughly three fifths of them present only once. With V trimmed by 1 base and J by 1 base, 7 bases remained unmatched. The germline CDR1 and CDR2 sequences are SGHVS and FQNEAQ. CDR3 length: 19 residues.

V usage is TRBV7-8 and J usage is TRBJ1-6; 10 bases are a match to TRBD1. The receptor's source is a human donor who had recovered from COVID-19. The sample consisted of CD4+ T cells from blood, cultured in vitro. The chain's CDR3 is CASSLDWDRGRSYNSPLHF. The CDR3 DNA reads TGTGCCAGCAGCTTAGATTGGGACAGGGGAAGGTCCTATAATTCACCCCTCCACTTT.